These 26 T cell receptor beta chains were sequenced from one sample in a study of neoadjuvant nivolumab and ipilimumab in lung cancer. Generated by immunoSEQ multiplex PCR, the TCRdb table keeps only in-frame clones and is missing some. The sample includes 45,000 to 55,000 clones, approximately 90% of them seen just once. Sequences were derived from blood, sampled before neoadjuvant nivolumab, alone or with ipilimumab. These TCRs come from an adult with non-small cell lung cancer. Some clones in this sample may be carry-over from other donors' samples.

The chain carries TRBV13 and TRBJ2-5; D possibly corresponds to TRBD1 (6 bases). The germline V and J ends were trimmed by 5 bases and 4 bases, with 14 bases remaining between them. Germline CDR1 PRHDT, CDR2 FYEKMQ (reference sequence). The CDR3 has 14 residues. CDR3 nucleotides: TGTGCCAGCAGCCTAATGGGGGCTAGAGAGACCCAGTACTTC. Translated, it gives CASSLMGARETQYF.

The rearrangement joins TRBV13 to TRBJ2-4; possibly TRBD2 for D (5 bases). The V gene's germline CDR1 is PRHDT and CDR2 FYEKMQ (reference sequence). The CDR3 runs 13 residues. V shed 8 bases and J shed 1 base, with 9 bases lying between them. The CDR3 coding sequence is TGTGCCAGCTCCGAGGGCGCCAAAAACATTCAGTACTTC. Translating it yields CASSEGAKNIQYF.

The J gene is TRBJ1-1, the V gene TRBV6-5; D remains unclear. The CDR3 spans 13 residues. Germline V gene lookup returns CDR1 MNHEY and CDR2 SVGAGI. The germline V and J ends were trimmed by 6 bases and 1 base, with 9 bases remaining between them. The CDR3 protein is CASRFTENTEAFF. CDR3 coding DNA: TGTGCCAGCAGGTTTACAGAGAACACTGAAGCTTTCTTT.

The V gene is TRBV6-5, the J gene TRBJ2-2, with 10 bases identical to TRBD2. The CDR3 has 15 residues. Losses at the gene ends were 8 bases for V and 2 bases for J; bases not matched to a gene: 5. Germline values: CDR1 MNHEY, CDR2 SVGAGI. This CDR3 reads CASSWTSGNTGELFF. The CDR3 nucleotides are TGTGCCAGCTCCTGGACTAGCGGTAACACCGGGGAGCTGTTTTTT.

The rearrangement links TRBV27 to TRBJ1-2; 8 bases line up with TRBD1. Trimming at V came to 6 bases and at J to 3 bases, leaving 3 bases not matched to a gene. The germline V gene encodes CDR1 MNHEY and CDR2 SMNVEV (reference sequence). The CDR3 spans 13 residues. The CDR3, as DNA: TGTGCCAGCAGGATGGACAGGGACTATGGCTACACCTTC. This codes for CASRMDRDYGYTF.

This chain connects TRBV15 to TRBJ1-2; unclear D gene. CDR3 size: 15 residues. V lost 0 bases and J lost 0, with 8 bases in between. The germline gives CDR1 LNHNV, CDR2 YYDKDF (reference sequence). In nucleotides, the CDR3 is TGTGCCACCAGCAGAGATTATGGGGCTAACTATGGCTACACCTTC. Protein sequence: CATSRDYGANYGYTF.

This chain uses TRBV7-3 with TRBJ2-3, with D tentatively TRBD1 (5 bases). Trimming removed 0 bases at V and 5 bases at J, with 6 bases between. CDR1 and CDR2 (germline): SGHTA, FQGTGA. This CDR3 comprises 13 residues. The CDR3 region has the DNA TGTGCCAGCAGCTTAACCACAGGAGATACGCAGTATTTT. It codes for CASSLTTGDTQYF.

This clone was seen once. The chain is built from TRBV9 and TRBJ1-2; D is unclear. V was trimmed by 0 bases and J by 5 bases, leaving 20 bases between them. The CDR3 sequence is 17 residues long. Germline V gives CDR1 SGDLS, CDR2 YYNGEE. The CDR3 protein is CASSVDGNSGFLYGYTF. Here the CDR3 DNA reads TGTGCCAGCAGCGTAGACGGGAACAGCGGATTCCTTTATGGCTACACCTTC.

The chain recombines TRBV5-1 with TRBJ2-5, with no clear D. CDR1 is SGHRS, CDR2 YFSETQ, per germline. V was trimmed by 0 bases and J by 2 bases, leaving 5 bases between them. The CDR3 loop spans 13 amino acids. The chain's CDR3 is CASSLGSQETQYF. The CDR3 coding sequence is TGCGCCAGCAGCTTGGGATCGCAAGAGACCCAGTACTTC.

The chain is built from TRBV7-9 and TRBJ2-1, with TRBD1 identical over 9 bases. The trim removed 6 bases at V and 7 bases at J, leaving 7 bases unmatched. Per the germline V gene, CDR1 is SEHNR and CDR2 is FQNEAQ (reference sequence). The CDR3 runs 14 residues. The CDR3 coding sequence is TGTGCCAGCAGTCAAGGACAGGGGTTAAATGAGCAGTTCTTC. It is translated as CASSQGQGLNEQFF.

The chain couples TRBV5-1 to TRBJ1-3; D is undetermined. V dropped 0 bases and J dropped 1 base, with 5 bases sitting between them. From germline, CDR1 is SGHRS and CDR2 YFSETQ. This CDR3 region has 14 residues. CDR3 coding DNA: TGCGCCAGCAGCTTGGAAGGGTCTGGAAACACCATATATTTT. It codes for CASSLEGSGNTIYF.

This clone was found a few times. V usage is TRBV7-9 and J usage is TRBJ2-7; either TRBD1 or TRBD2 may fit D (5 bases each). This CDR3 spans 12 amino acids. Germline V gene lookup returns CDR1 SEHNR and CDR2 FQNEAQ (reference sequence). V was trimmed by 9 bases and J by 10 bases, leaving 19 bases between them. The CDR3 coding sequence is TGTGCCAGTCGCCGGGGCCCAGAGGATCAGTACTTC. Translated: CASRRGPEDQYF.

This chain uses TRBV27 with TRBJ2-7; D unclear. The germline V and J ends were trimmed by 9 bases and 3 bases, with 9 bases remaining between them. The length of the CDR3 is 11 residues. CDR1 is MNHEY, CDR2 SMNVEV, per germline (reference sequence). The chain's CDR3 is CASGMGYEQYF. The CDR3 DNA is TGTGCCAGTGGAATGGGCTACGAGCAGTACTTC.

The chain couples TRBV18 to TRBJ2-5; D gene unclear. This CDR3 comprises 12 residues. CDR1 and CDR2 (germline): KGHSH, LQKENI. Trimming pared 3 bases from V and 5 bases from J, leaving 7 bases between. CDR3 amino acids: CASSPPRETQYF. Written as DNA, the CDR3 is TGTGCCAGCTCACCCCCCCGGGAGACCCAGTACTTC.

The J gene is TRBJ2-7, the V gene TRBV6-5; 7 bases map to TRBD2. The CDR3 runs to 16 residues. J lost 2 bases, V lost 0 bases, and 7 bases had no gene match. Germline V gene lookup returns CDR1 MNHEY and CDR2 SVGAGI. Here the CDR3 reads CASSYSASGGTYEQYF. The CDR3 DNA is TGTGCCAGCAGTTACTCGGCTAGCGGAGGAACCTACGAGCAGTACTTC.

The chain joins TRBV6-1 to TRBJ2-4, with 12 nucleotides matching TRBD2. Germline V lookup: CDR1 MNHNS, CDR2 SASEGT. The CDR3 sequence is 15 residues long. V lost 5 bases to trimming and J lost 8 bases; unmatched junction nucleotides: 7. CDR3 bases: TGTGCCAGCAGTAGACTAGCGGGAGATGTGGACATTCAGTACTTC. Its translation is CASSRLAGDVDIQYF.

This chain connects TRBV6-1 to TRBJ1-1; D may be TRBD1 (6 bases). The CDR3 runs to 14 residues. Trimming removed 5 bases at V and 5 bases at J, with 15 bases between. Germline CDR1 is MNHNS and CDR2 is SASEGT. The CDR3 DNA is TGTGCCAGCAGTTCACAACATCAGGGGACTGAAGCTTTCTTT. It codes for CASSSQHQGTEAFF.

J is TRBJ2-3 and V is TRBV18; D gene ambiguous. This CDR3 is built from 16 residues. V lost 2 bases, J lost 0 bases, and 12 bases lay in between. Per germline, CDR1 KGHSH and CDR2 LQKENI. DNA of the CDR3: TGTGCCAGCTCACCAATAGGCGGCTCTAGCACAGATACGCAGTATTTT. Translated: CASSPIGGSSTDTQYF.

This sequence joins TRBV27 and TRBJ1-5, with D uncertain. CDR3 size: 15 residues. V was cut by 2 bases and J by 0 bases, with 8 bases left in between. Germline CDR1 and CDR2: MNHEY and SMNVEV (reference sequence). The CDR3 nucleotides read TGTGCCAGCAGTTTAGGCGCTTATAGCAATCAGCCCCAGCATTTT. It is translated as CASSLGAYSNQPQHF.

The gene calls are TRBV5-1 and TRBJ1-2; TRBD1 agrees at 9 bases. The V and J ends lost 4 bases and 3 bases, in that order; junction bases with no gene match: 13. Germline values: CDR1 SGHRS, CDR2 YFSETQ. This CDR3 is built from 17 residues. DNA for the CDR3: TGCGCCAGCAGCCCTACGCCCGGACAGGGGCGGGACTATGGCTACACCTTC. It translates to CASSPTPGQGRDYGYTF.

The V and J genes are TRBV2 and TRBJ1-5, with 7 bases aligning to TRBD1. The J segment lost 6 bases and the V segment lost 3 bases, leaving 8 bases of the junction unmatched. CDR3 length equals 15 residues. Looked up from germline, CDR1 is SNHLY and CDR2 is FYNNEI. CDR3 sequence reads: CASSDVQGVGQPQHF. The DNA of the CDR3 is TGTGCCAGCAGTGACGTTCAGGGGGTTGGTCAGCCCCAGCATTTT.

The rearrangement joins TRBV7-2 to TRBJ2-7; TRBD1 is a possible D gene (5 bases). This CDR3 has 12 amino acids. The V gene's germline CDR1 is SGHTA and CDR2 FQGNSA. V lost 5 bases and J 3 bases, leaving 8 bases between the germline ends. The CDR3, as DNA: TGTGCCAGCAGCCCGACAGACTACGAGCAGTACTTC. Protein product: CASSPTDYEQYF.

The chain is built from TRBV5-1 and TRBJ2-1; TRBD2 aligns across 7 bases. Germline assignment: CDR1 SGHRS and CDR2 YFSETQ. This CDR3 has 15 residues. Germline trimming cut 7 bases from V and 8 bases from J; bases unmatched to any gene: 15. The CDR3 protein is CASQLLAGEFYEQFF. The CDR3 DNA follows: TGCGCCAGCCAGCTACTGGCGGGAGAGTTCTATGAGCAGTTCTTC.

Only a few counts were recorded for this clone. V gene TRBV7-9 combines with J gene TRBJ1-4; maybe TRBD1 (5 bases). Germline V lookup: CDR1 SEHNR, CDR2 FQNEAQ (reference sequence). V shed 5 bases and J shed 8 bases, with 15 bases lying between them. This CDR3 is 14 amino acids long. CDR3 protein: CASSRGAVGEKLFF. As DNA, the CDR3 is TGTGCCAGCAGCCGCGGGGCCGTGGGGGAAAAACTGTTTTTT.

The chain employs TRBV5-1 and TRBJ1-1; D perhaps matches TRBD1 (5 bases). Germline-derived CDR1 and CDR2 are SGHRS and YFSETQ. V was clipped by 4 bases and J by 0 bases, with 13 bases between them. This CDR3 is built from 15 residues. This chain's CDR3 is CASSPGGTVNTEAFF. Here the CDR3 DNA reads TGCGCCAGCAGCCCAGGAGGGACGGTGAACACTGAAGCTTTCTTT.

V gene TRBV4-1 combines with J gene TRBJ2-1; 8 bases align to TRBD2. Germline V gene data show CDR1 as MGHRA and CDR2 as YSYEKL. This CDR3 is 14 amino acids long. The V gene end was trimmed by 4 bases and the J gene end by 3 bases; junction bases not matched to a gene: 2. The CDR3 DNA follows: TGCGCCAGCAGCCCGGGACTAGGCTACAATGAGCAGTTCTTC. This gives the protein CASSPGLGYNEQFF.